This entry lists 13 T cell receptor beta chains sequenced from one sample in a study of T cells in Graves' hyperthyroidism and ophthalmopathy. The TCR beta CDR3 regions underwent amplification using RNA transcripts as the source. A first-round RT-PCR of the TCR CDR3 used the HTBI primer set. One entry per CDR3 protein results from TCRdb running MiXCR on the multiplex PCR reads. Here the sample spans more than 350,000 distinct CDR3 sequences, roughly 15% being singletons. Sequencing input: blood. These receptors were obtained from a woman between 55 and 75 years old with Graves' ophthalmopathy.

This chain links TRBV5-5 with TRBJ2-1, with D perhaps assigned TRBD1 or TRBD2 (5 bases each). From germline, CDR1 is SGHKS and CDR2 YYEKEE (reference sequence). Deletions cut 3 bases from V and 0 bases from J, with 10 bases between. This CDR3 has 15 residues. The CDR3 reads CASSSLGTSYNEQFF. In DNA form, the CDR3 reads TGTGCCAGCAGCTCCTTGGGGACCTCCTACAATGAGCAGTTCTTC.

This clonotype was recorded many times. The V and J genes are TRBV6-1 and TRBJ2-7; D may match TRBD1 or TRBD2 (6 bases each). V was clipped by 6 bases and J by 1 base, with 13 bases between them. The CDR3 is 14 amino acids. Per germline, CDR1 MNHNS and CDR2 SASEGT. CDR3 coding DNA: TGTGCCAGCAGCGACAGGCGGGGTTCCTACGAGCAGTACTTC. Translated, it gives CASSDRRGSYEQYF.

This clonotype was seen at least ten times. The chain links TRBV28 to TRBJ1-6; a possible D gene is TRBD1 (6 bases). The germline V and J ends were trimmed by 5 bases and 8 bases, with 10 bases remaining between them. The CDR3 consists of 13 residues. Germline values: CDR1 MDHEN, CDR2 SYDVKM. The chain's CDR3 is CASSPYRDSPLHF. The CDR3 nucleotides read TGTGCCAGCAGTCCGTACAGGGATTCACCCCTCCACTTT.

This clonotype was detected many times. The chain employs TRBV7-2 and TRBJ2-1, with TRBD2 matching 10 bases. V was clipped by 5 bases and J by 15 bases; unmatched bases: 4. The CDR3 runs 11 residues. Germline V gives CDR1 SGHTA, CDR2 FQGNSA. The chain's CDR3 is CASSISGRSFF. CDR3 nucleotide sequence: TGTGCCAGCAGCATTAGCGGGAGGTCGTTCTTC.

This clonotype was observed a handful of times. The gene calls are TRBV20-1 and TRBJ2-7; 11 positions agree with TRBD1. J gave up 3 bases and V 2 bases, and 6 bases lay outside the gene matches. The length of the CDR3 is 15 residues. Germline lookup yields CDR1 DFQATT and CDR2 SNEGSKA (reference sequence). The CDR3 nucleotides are TGCAGTGCTAGACCCGGACAGGGGGCTGGCTACGAGCAGTACTTC. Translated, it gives CSARPGQGAGYEQYF.

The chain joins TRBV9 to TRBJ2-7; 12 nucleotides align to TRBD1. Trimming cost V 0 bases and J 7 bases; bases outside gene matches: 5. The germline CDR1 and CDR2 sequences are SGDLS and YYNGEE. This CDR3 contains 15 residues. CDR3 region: CASSVGGQGAWEQYF. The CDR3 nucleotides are TGTGCCAGCAGCGTAGGGGGACAGGGGGCATGGGAGCAGTACTTC.

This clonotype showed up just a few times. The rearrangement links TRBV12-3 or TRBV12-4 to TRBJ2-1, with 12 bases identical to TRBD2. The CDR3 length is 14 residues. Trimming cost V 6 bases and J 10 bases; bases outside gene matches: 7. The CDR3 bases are TGTGCCAGCAGCCTTTGGACTAGCGGGATGGAGCAGTTCTTC. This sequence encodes CASSLWTSGMEQFF.

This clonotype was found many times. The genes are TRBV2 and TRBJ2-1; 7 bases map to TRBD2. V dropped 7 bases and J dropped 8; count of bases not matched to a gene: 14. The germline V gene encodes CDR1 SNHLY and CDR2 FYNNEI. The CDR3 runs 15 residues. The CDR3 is CASTTLAEESHEQFF. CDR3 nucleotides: TGTGCCAGCACCACTCTAGCGGAGGAAAGCCATGAGCAGTTCTTC.

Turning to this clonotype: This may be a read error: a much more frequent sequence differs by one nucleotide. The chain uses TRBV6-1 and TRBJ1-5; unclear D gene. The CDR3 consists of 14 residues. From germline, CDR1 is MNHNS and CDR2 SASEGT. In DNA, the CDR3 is TGTGCCAGCAGCAACAAGGCTAGCAATCAGCCCGAGCATTTT. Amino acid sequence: CASSNKASNQPEHF.

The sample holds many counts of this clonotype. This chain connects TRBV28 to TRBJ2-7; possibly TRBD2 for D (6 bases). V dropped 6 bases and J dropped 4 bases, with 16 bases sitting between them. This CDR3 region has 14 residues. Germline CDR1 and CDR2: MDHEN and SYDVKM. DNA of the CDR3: TGTGCCAGCAGCACCACCTTAGCGGAGTACGAGCAGTACTTC. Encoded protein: CASSTTLAEYEQYF.

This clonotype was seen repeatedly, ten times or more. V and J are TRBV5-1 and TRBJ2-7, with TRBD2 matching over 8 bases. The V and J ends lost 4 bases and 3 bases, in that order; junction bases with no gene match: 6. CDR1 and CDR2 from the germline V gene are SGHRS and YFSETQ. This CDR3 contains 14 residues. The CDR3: CASSPLAEVYEQYF. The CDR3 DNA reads TGCGCCAGCAGCCCACTAGCGGAGGTCTACGAGCAGTACTTC.

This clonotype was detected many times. The chain's CDR3 is CASSPRGANTEAFF. CDR3 nucleotide sequence: TGTGCCAGCAGTCCCCGGGGAGCGAACACTGAAGCTTTCTTT. The chain is built from TRBV27 and TRBJ1-1, with D unresolved. The CDR3 runs to 14 residues. V lost 5 bases to trimming and J lost 1 base, with 11 bases between them. Germline values: CDR1 MNHEY, CDR2 SMNVEV (reference sequence).

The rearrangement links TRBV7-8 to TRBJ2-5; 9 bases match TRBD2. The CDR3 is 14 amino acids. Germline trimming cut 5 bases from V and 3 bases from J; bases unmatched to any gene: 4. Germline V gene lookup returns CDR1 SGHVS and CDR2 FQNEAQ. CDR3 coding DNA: TGTGCCAGCAGCCGTAGCGGGAGTGAAGAGACCCAGTACTTC. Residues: CASSRSGSEETQYF.